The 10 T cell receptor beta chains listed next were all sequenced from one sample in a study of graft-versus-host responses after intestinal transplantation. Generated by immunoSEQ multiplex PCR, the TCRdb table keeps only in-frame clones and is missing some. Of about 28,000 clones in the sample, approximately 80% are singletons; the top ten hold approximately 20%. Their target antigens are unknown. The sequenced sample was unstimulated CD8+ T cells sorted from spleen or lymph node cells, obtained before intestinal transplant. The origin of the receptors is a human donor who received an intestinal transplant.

DNA for the CDR3: TGTGCCAGCTCAGAGGACAGGGGGCGGGTAGGGCAGTTCTTC. Translated, it gives CASSEDRGRVGQFF. The V call is TRBV28, the J call TRBJ2-1; 11 positions agree with TRBD1. Germline CDR1 and CDR2: MDHEN and SYDVKM. This CDR3 is built from 14 residues. J gave up 12 bases and V 8 bases, and 12 bases lay outside the gene matches.

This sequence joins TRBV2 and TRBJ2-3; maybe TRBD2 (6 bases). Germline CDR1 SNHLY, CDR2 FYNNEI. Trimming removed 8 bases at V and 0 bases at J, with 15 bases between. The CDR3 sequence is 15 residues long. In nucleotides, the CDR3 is TGTGCCAGCCGGCCCCCCGGGACTAGCACAGATACGCAGTATTTT. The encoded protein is CASRPPGTSTDTQYF.

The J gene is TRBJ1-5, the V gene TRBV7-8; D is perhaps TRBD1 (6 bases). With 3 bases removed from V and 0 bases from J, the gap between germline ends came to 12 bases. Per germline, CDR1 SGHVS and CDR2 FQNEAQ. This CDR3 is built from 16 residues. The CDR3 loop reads CASSFGQINSNQPQHF. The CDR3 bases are TGTGCCAGCAGCTTCGGACAGATCAATAGCAATCAGCCCCAGCATTTT. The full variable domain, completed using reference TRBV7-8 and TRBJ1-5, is GAGVSQSPRYKVAKRGQDVALRCDPISGHVSLFWYQQALGQGPEFLTYFQNEAQLDKSGLPSDRFFAERPEGSVSTLKIQRTQQEDSAVYLCASSFGQINSNQPQHFGDGTRLSIL.

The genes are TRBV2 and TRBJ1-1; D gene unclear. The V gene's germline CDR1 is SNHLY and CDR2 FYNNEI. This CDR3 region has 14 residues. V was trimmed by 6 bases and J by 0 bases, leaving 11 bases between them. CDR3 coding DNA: TGTGCCAGCAGGGCGTGGAGTATGAACACTGAAGCTTTCTTT. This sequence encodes CASRAWSMNTEAFF.

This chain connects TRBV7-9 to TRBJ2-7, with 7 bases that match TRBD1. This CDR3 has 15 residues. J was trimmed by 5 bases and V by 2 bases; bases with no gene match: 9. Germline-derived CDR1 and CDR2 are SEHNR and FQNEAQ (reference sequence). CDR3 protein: CASSLSDRVGHEQYF. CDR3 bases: TGTGCCAGCAGCTTATCCGACAGGGTGGGCCACGAGCAGTACTTC.

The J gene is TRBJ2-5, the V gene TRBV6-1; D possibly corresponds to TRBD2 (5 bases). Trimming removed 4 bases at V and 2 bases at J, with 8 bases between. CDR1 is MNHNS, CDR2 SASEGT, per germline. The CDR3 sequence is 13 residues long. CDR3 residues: CASSAAAQETQYF. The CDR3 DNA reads TGTGCCAGCAGTGCAGCGGCACAAGAGACCCAGTACTTC.

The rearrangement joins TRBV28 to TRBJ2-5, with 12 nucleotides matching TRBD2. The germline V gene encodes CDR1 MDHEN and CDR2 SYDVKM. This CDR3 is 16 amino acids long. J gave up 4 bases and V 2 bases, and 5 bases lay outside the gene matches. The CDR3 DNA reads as TGTGCCAGCAGTTTAGGGCTAGCGGGAGGGGGAGAGACCCAGTACTTC. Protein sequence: CASSLGLAGGGETQYF.

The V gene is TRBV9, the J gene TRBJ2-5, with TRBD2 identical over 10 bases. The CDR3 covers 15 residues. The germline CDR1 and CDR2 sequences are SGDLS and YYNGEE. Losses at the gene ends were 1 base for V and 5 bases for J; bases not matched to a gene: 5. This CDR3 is CASSVLAGGGETQYF. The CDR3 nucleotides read TGTGCCAGCAGCGTATTAGCGGGAGGCGGCGAGACCCAGTACTTC.

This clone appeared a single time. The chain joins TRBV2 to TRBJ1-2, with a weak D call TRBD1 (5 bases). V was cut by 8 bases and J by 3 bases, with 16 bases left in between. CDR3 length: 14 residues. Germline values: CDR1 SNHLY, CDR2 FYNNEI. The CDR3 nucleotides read TGTGCCAGCGTGGCGGGGGGATATTACTATGGCTACACCTTC. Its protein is CASVAGGYYYGYTF.

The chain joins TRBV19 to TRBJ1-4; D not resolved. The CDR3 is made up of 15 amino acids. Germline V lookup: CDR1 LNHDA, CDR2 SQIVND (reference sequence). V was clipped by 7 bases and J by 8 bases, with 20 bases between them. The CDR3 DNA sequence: TGTGCCAGTACCCGTGACCCCGGTGGAGGAGAAAAACTGTTTTTT. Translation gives CASTRDPGGGEKLFF.